The 14 T cell receptor beta chains given below trace back to one sample, sequenced in a study of a mutant IDH1 vaccine in newly diagnosed glioma. Their target antigens are unknown. Documented time point: week 35, safety follow-up. Doses consisted of 300 ug of mutant IDH1 20-mer peptide each, paired with topical imiquimod. TCRdb keeps only in-frame clones here, not all; method: immunoSEQ multiplex PCR. The table shows tens of thousands of clones, with approximately 81% occurring only once. Sequencing was performed on PBMCs, taken from a glioma patient whose treatment included an IDH1 peptide vaccine. The origin of the receptors is a man between 18 and 29 years old with glioma.

V is TRBV25-1 and J is TRBJ2-5, with TRBD1 as a possible D gene (5 bases). The CDR3 runs 14 residues. V shed 7 bases and J shed 5 bases, with 17 bases lying between them. Germline assignment: CDR1 MGHDK and CDR2 SYGVNS. The CDR3 DNA is TGTGCCAGCACACACAACAGGTTCTACGAGACCCAGTACTTC. The encoded protein is CASTHNRFYETQYF.

This clone was seen only a few times. V usage is TRBV7-2 and J usage is TRBJ1-2; tentative D call: TRBD1 (5 bases). Germline lookup yields CDR1 SGHTA and CDR2 FQGNSA. This CDR3 contains 14 residues. V was trimmed by 2 bases and J by 0 bases, leaving 7 bases between them. The CDR3 bases are TGTGCCAGCAGCTTAAGGGGAGCTAACTATGGCTACACCTTC. Encoded protein: CASSLRGANYGYTF.

The V call is TRBV7-2, the J call TRBJ2-2; D is uncertain. V was pared by 5 bases and J by 11 bases, with 15 bases between. Germline CDR1 and CDR2: SGHTA and FQGNSA. The CDR3 length is 13 residues. CDR3 sequence reads: CASSKPLKGELFF. The CDR3 coding sequence is TGTGCCAGCAGCAAACCCCTGAAGGGAGAGCTGTTTTTT.

The V and J genes are TRBV14 and TRBJ2-1; D is unresolved. CDR3 length: 13 amino acids. Germline-derived CDR1 and CDR2 are SGHDN and FVKESK. V lost 4 bases and J 3 bases, leaving 7 bases between the germline ends. CDR3 loop: CASSRRIYNEQFF. CDR3 DNA: TGTGCCAGCAGCCGCCGAATCTACAATGAGCAGTTCTTC.

The count of this clone is one. The CDR3 loop reads CASSPQEREERHYEQYF. CDR3 bases: TGTGCCAGCTCACCACAAGAGCGGGAGGAAAGGCACTACGAGCAGTACTTC. The chain combines TRBV18 with TRBJ2-7; 9 bases match TRBD2. After removal of 1 base from V and 3 bases from J, the junction contained 10 bases not matched to a gene. Germline lookup yields CDR1 KGHSH and CDR2 LQKENI. The CDR3 length is 17 residues.

This clone appeared once. The rearrangement joins TRBV5-1 to TRBJ2-1; possibly TRBD2 for D (5 bases). The CDR3 consists of 13 residues. V lost 0 bases and J 7 bases, leaving 8 bases between the germline ends. The germline V gene encodes CDR1 SGHRS and CDR2 YFSETQ. CDR3 coding DNA: TGCGCCAGCAGCTTGGTTGGGGAGAATGAGCAGTTCTTC. Translating it yields CASSLVGENEQFF.

The chain uses TRBV18 and TRBJ2-5; D remains ambiguous. V gave up 2 bases and J gave up 5 bases, with 9 bases separating them. Germline loops: CDR1 KGHSH, CDR2 LQKENI. CDR3 length: 13 residues. CDR3 amino acids: CASSPGISETQYF. The DNA of the CDR3 is TGTGCCAGCTCACCAGGTATCAGTGAGACCCAGTACTTC.

This sequence joins TRBV7-2 and TRBJ2-7; a possible D gene is TRBD2 (6 bases). The V end was cut by 5 bases, the J end by 3 bases, with 17 bases between. The CDR3 totals 15 residues. CDR1 is SGHTA and CDR2 is FQGNSA in the germline V gene. The CDR3 bases are TGTGCCAGCAGCGACCGGAGCGGGTCCGGCTACGAGCAGTACTTC. Translated: CASSDRSGSGYEQYF.

The V and J genes are TRBV19 and TRBJ1-5; possibly TRBD1 for D (5 bases). V lost 4 bases to trimming and J lost 5 bases, with 9 bases between them. CDR1 and CDR2 from the germline V gene are LNHDA and SQIVND (reference sequence). CDR3 size: 13 residues. CDR3 sequence reads: CASSTQGHQPQHF. The CDR3, as DNA: TGTGCCAGTAGTACGCAGGGCCATCAGCCCCAGCATTTT. The variable domain in full, completed from reference TRBV19 and TRBJ1-5, reads DGGITQSPKYLFRKEGQNVTLSCEQNLNHDAMYWYRQDPGQGLRLIYYSQIVNDFQKGDIAEGYSVSREKKESFPLTVTSAQKNPTAFYLCASSTQGHQPQHFGDGTRLSIL.

This clone came up a few times. The chain combines TRBV28 with TRBJ1-5; TRBD1 might be the D (5 bases). This CDR3 contains 13 residues. V was shortened by 3 bases and J by 5 bases, with 8 bases between the two germline ends. CDR1 and CDR2 from the germline V gene are MDHEN and SYDVKM. CDR3 protein: CASSFLGDQPQHF. The CDR3 coding sequence is TGTGCCAGCAGTTTCCTAGGGGATCAGCCCCAGCATTTT.

The chain recombines TRBV5-4 with TRBJ2-5; 9 nucleotides match TRBD1. The CDR3 has 15 residues. CDR1 and CDR2 (germline): SGHNT, YYREEE (reference sequence). V dropped 4 bases and J dropped 5; count of bases not matched to a gene: 9. The CDR3 sequence is CASSPWTGEQETQYF. The DNA for the CDR3 is TGTGCCAGCAGCCCGTGGACAGGGGAGCAGGAGACCCAGTACTTC.

This clone has just one count. The chain is built from TRBV6-5 and TRBJ2-3; 11 bases agree with TRBD2. Germline V lookup: CDR1 MNHEY, CDR2 SVGAGI. Unmatched junction bases numbered 7, after V lost 0 bases and J lost 8 bases. This CDR3 contains 16 residues. The CDR3 reads CASSYSRLAGTGTQYF. For the CDR3, the DNA is TGTGCCAGCAGTTACTCCAGACTAGCGGGGACCGGTACGCAGTATTTT.

The chain has TRBV7-6 and TRBJ2-1; 13 nucleotides align to TRBD2. Germline CDR1 SGHVS, CDR2 FNYEAQ. The V and J ends lost 5 bases and 4 bases, in that order; junction bases with no gene match: 5. The CDR3 spans 16 residues. The CDR3: CASSPGLAGAYNEQFF. The CDR3 nucleotides are TGTGCCAGCAGCCCTGGACTAGCGGGAGCGTACAATGAGCAGTTCTTC. Full variable domain (rest looked up from reference TRBV7-6 and TRBJ2-1): GAGVSQSPRYKVTKRGQDVALRCDPISGHVSLYWYRQALGQGPEFLTYFNYEAQQDKSGLPNDRFSAERPEGSISTLTIQRTEQRDSAMYRCASSPGLAGAYNEQFFGPGTRLTVL.

The chain is built from TRBV5-8 and TRBJ2-7; unclear D gene. V lost 4 bases and J lost 4, with 9 bases in between. Germline lookup yields CDR1 SGHTS and CDR2 YDEGEE. This CDR3 region has 12 residues. CDR3 nucleotide sequence: TGTGCCAGCAGCGGCGACGGTTACGAGCAGTACTTC. Amino acid sequence: CASSGDGYEQYF.